Described below is a single T cell receptor (beta chain) sequence and its context. The data stem from a study of blood T cell repertoires in COVID-19. In the authors' methods: Reference gene primer amplification in the assay estimated nucleated cell counts. Data came from immunoSEQ multiplex PCR; TCRdb stores just in-frame clones and leaves some out. From that table come the V and J calls and clone size; the DNA was used to work out D and trimming. The sample lists under 300,000 clones, roughly nine tenths occurring once. Germline V lookup: CDR1 LGHDT, CDR2 YNNKEL (reference sequence). This CDR3 comprises 15 residues. The V end lost 3 bases, the J end lost 0 bases, and 11 bases lay between the germline ends.

The chain employs TRBV3-1 (or the pseudogene TRBV3-2) and TRBJ1-1; D possibly corresponds to TRBD1 (6 bases). Sequencing was carried out using peripheral blood. This receptor was obtained from a man in his sixties with acute or convalescent COVID-19. CDR3 nucleotides: TGTGCCAGCAGCCAGTCGGGACATCTGAACACTGAAGCTTTCTTT. It encodes CASSQSGHLNTEAFF.